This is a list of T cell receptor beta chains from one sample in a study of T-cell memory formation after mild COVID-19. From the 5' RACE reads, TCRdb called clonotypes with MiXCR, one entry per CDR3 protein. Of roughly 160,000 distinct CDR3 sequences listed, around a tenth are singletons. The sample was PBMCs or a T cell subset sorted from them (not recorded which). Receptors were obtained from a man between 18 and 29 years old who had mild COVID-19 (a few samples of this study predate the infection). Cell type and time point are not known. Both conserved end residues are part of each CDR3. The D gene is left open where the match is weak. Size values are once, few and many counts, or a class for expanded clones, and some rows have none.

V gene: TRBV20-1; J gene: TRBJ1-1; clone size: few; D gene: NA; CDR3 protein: CSARPVRIMNTEAFF; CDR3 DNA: TGCAGTGCTAGGCCCGTCCGCATCATGAACACTGAAGCTTTCTTT
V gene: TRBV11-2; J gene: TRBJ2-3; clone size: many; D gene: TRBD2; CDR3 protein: CASSSGLAGGGDTQYF; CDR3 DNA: TGTGCCAGCAGCTCGGGACTAGCGGGGGGGGGAGATACGCAGTATTTT
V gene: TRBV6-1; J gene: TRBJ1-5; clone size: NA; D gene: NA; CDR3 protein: CASSEALGISNQPQHF; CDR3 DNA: TGTGCCAGCAGTGAAGCGTTGGGTATCAGCAATCAGCCCCAGCATTTT
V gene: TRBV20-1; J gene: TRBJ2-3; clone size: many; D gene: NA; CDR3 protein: CSARGSWDTQYF; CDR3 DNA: TGCAGTGCTAGAGGGTCGTGGGATACGCAGTATTTT
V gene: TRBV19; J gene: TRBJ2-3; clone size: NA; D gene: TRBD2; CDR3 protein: CASRNRGGTPDTQYF; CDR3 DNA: TGTGCCAGTAGAAACCGGGGGGGTACCCCAGATACGCAGTATTTT
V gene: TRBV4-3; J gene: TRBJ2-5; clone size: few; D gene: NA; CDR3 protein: CASSQEQAAGGTQYF; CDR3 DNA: TGCGCCAGCAGCCAAGAGCAGGCTGCCGGAGGGACCCAGTACTTC
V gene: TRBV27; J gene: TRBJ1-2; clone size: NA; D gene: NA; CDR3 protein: CASSPLNDRAKIYGYTF; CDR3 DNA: TGTGCCAGCAGTCCTCTTAATGACAGAGCCAAGATCTATGGCTACACCTTC
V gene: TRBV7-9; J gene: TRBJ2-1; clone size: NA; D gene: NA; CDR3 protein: CASSPGTLAHEQFF; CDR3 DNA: TGTGCCAGCAGCCCAGGGACTTTAGCACATGAGCAGTTCTTC
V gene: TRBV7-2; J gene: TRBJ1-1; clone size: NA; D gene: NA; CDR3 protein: CASSPGGWGNTEAFF; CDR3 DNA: TGTGCCAGCAGCCCCGGGGGGTGGGGCAACACTGAAGCTTTCTTT
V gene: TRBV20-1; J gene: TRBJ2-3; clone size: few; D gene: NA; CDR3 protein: CSASWGGSTDTQYF; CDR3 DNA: TGCAGTGCTAGCTGGGGGGGCAGCACAGATACGCAGTATTTT
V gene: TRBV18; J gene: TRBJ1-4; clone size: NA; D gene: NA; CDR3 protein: CASSQVEGRINEKLFF; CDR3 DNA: TGTGCCAGCTCGCAAGTAGAGGGGAGGATTAATGAAAAACTGTTTTTT
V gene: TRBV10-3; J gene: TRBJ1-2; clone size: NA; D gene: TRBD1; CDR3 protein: CAISGQGEGGYTF; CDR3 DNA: TGTGCCATCAGTGGACAGGGCGAGGGTGGCTACACCTTC